Below, 13 T cell receptor beta chains from the same sample are listed, as sequenced in a study of blood T cell repertoires in COVID-19. The data were produced by immunoSEQ multiplex PCR, yet TCRdb's version contains in-frame clones alone and is incomplete. The sample carries hundreds of thousands of clones, about 88% recorded once. Sample: peripheral blood. These TCRs come from a man younger than 35 with COVID-19, enrolled during active disease.

This clone was seen only a few times. The chain couples TRBV10-1 to TRBJ2-7; 7 bases agree with TRBD2. Trimming took 2 bases from V and 5 from J; bases not matched to a gene: 9. The CDR3 is 15 residues long. From germline, CDR1 is WNHNN and CDR2 SYGVQD (reference sequence). CDR3 protein: CASSEGDSGLDEQYF. CDR3 DNA sequence: TGCGCCAGCAGTGAGGGAGATAGCGGGCTCGACGAGCAGTACTTC.

This clone has just one count. The V call is TRBV11-2, the J call TRBJ2-1; a possible D gene is TRBD1 (5 bases). The V and J ends lost 4 bases and 2 bases respectively, with 12 bases between them. CDR1 and CDR2 from the germline V gene are SGHAT and FQNNGV. The CDR3 sequence is 15 residues long. The CDR3 loop is CASSSTVSTYNEQFF. CDR3 nucleotide sequence: TGTGCCAGCAGCTCGACAGTTTCCACCTACAATGAGCAGTTCTTC.

A single count supports this clone. This sequence joins TRBV7-9 and TRBJ1-4, with D unclear. Trimming cost V 5 bases and J 5 bases, with 15 bases left between them. Germline CDR1 reads SEHNR; CDR2 reads FQNEAQ (reference sequence). There are 15 residues in the CDR3. Here the CDR3 reads CASSGPRRANEKLFF. CDR3 sequence (DNA): TGTGCCAGCAGCGGCCCCAGGAGGGCGAATGAAAAACTGTTTTTT.

V and J are TRBV2 and TRBJ2-3, with D maybe TRBD2 (5 bases). This CDR3 contains 15 residues. Germline lookup yields CDR1 SNHLY and CDR2 FYNNEI. V was cut by 5 bases and J by 0 bases, with 12 bases left in between. CDR3 loop: CASSRTLVSTDTQYF. CDR3 DNA: TGTGCCAGCAGTAGGACTCTCGTTAGCACAGATACGCAGTATTTT. Complete variable domain (other parts from reference TRBV2 and TRBJ2-3): EPEVTQTPSHQVTQMGQEVILRCVPISNHLYFYWYRQILGQKVEFLVSFYNNEISEKSEIFDDQFSVERPDGSNFTLKIRSTKLEDSAMYFCASSRTLVSTDTQYFGPGTRLTVL.

The chain combines TRBV27 with TRBJ1-6; weak D call: TRBD1 (6 bases). This CDR3 contains 14 residues. The V gene's germline CDR1 is MNHEY and CDR2 SMNVEV (reference sequence). V shed 5 bases and J shed 4 bases, with 9 bases lying between them. Here the CDR3 DNA reads TGTGCCAGCAGTCCGACAGGTTATAATTCACCCCTCCACTTT. Protein: CASSPTGYNSPLHF.

This chain connects TRBV4-1 to TRBJ2-7, with TRBD1 matching 7 bases. The germline gives CDR1 MGHRA, CDR2 YSYEKL. V lost 6 bases to trimming and J lost 6 bases; unmatched junction nucleotides: 11. This CDR3 is 14 amino acids long. The CDR3 protein is CASRGPGQMSEQYF. DNA of the CDR3: TGCGCCAGCAGAGGACCGGGACAGATGAGCGAGCAGTACTTC.

The chain is built from TRBV7-9 and TRBJ2-5, with TRBD1 as a possible D gene (6 bases). Trimming shortened V by 4 bases and J by 0 bases, and 12 bases separated the two germline ends. The CDR3 loop spans 15 amino acids. Germline lookup yields CDR1 SEHNR and CDR2 FQNEAQ (reference sequence). The CDR3: CASSWDIGYQETQYF. As DNA, the CDR3 is TGTGCCAGCAGCTGGGACATTGGGTACCAAGAGACCCAGTACTTC.

The gene calls are TRBV3-1 (or the pseudogene TRBV3-2) and TRBJ1-2, with D possibly matching TRBD1 (5 bases). Germline assignment: CDR1 LGHDT and CDR2 YNNKEL (reference sequence). Trimming removed 1 base from V and 8 bases from J, with 8 bases in between. The CDR3 runs to 12 residues. The DNA of the CDR3 is TGTGCCAGCAGCCAAGTAAGGGGCGGCTACACCTTC. It codes for CASSQVRGGYTF.

The rearrangement joins TRBV11-3 to TRBJ2-2, with a possible D match to TRBD2 (5 bases). Trimming cost V 5 bases and J 4 bases, with 11 bases left between them. The germline CDR1 and CDR2 sequences are SGHNT and YENEEA. The CDR3 loop spans 14 amino acids. CDR3 in DNA: TGTGCCAGCAGCGGCCGGGATTTCACCGGGGAGCTGTTTTTT. Amino acids: CASSGRDFTGELFF. The variable domain in full, with the rest retrieved from reference TRBV11-3 and TRBJ2-2, is EAGVVQSPRYKIIEKKQPVAFWCNPISGHNTLYWYLQNLGQGPELLIRYENEEAVDDSQLPKDRFSAERLKGVDSTLKIQPAELGDSAVYLCASSGRDFTGELFFGEGSRLTVL.

This clone was seen just once. V gene TRBV6-5 combines with J gene TRBJ1-2; 8 bases map to TRBD1. The germline CDR1 and CDR2 sequences are MNHEY and SVGAGI. Germline trimming cut 6 bases from V and 7 bases from J; bases unmatched to any gene: 13. This CDR3 has 15 amino acids. The CDR3, as DNA: TGTGCCAGCAGGACGACCCGGACAGGGTTGAGTGGCTACACCTTC. It translates to CASRTTRTGLSGYTF.

This rearrangement joins TRBV19 to TRBJ2-1, with 7 nucleotides matching TRBD1. Germline V gene lookup returns CDR1 LNHDA and CDR2 SQIVND (reference sequence). There are 17 residues in the CDR3. V shed 5 bases, J shed 2 bases, and the junction held 12 bases outside the gene matches. The CDR3 DNA sequence: TGTGCCAGTAGTCAAGGGACCGGGACAGACCCCTACAATGAGCAGTTCTTC. Its translation: CASSQGTGTDPYNEQFF.

The chain uses TRBV28 and TRBJ1-1; possibly TRBD1 for D (6 bases). The V and J ends lost 4 bases and 1 base respectively, with 16 bases between them. There are 16 residues in the CDR3. CDR1 MDHEN and CDR2 SYDVKM come from the germline V gene. CDR3: CASSWGPGTPNTEAFF. CDR3 bases: TGTGCCAGCAGTTGGGGACCCGGGACACCGAACACTGAAGCTTTCTTT.

The chain carries TRBV7-3 and TRBJ2-3, with a possible D match to TRBD2 (6 bases). CDR1 SGHTA and CDR2 FQGTGA come from the germline V gene. V was pared by 1 base and J by 3 bases, with 11 bases between. This CDR3 is 15 amino acids long. The CDR3 DNA is TGTGCCAGCAGCTTAAGCGGGATAGGGACAGATACGCAGTATTTT. Its translation is CASSLSGIGTDTQYF. Based on the CDR3 plus reference TRBV7-3 and TRBJ2-3, the full variable domain is GAGVSQTPSNKVTEKGKYVELRCDPISGHTALYWYRQSLGQGPEFLIYFQGTGAADDSGLPNDRFFAVRPEGSVSTLKIQRTERGDSAVYLCASSLSGIGTDTQYFGPGTRLTVL.